What follows describes a single T cell receptor beta chain. Antigen unknown. PCR involved 60 Vbeta and 13 Jbeta primers. TCRdb's copy holds only in-frame clones and misses some; the assay was immunoSEQ multiplex PCR. Among some 150,000 clones, around 79% were seen once, and the ten largest hold roughly 3.6%. The sample is drawn from a study of cytomegalovirus exposure and HLA in healthy donors. General study points: Some public TCRs appeared in many individuals, while most sequences were rare.

J lost 5 bases, V lost 4 bases, and 8 bases had no gene match. CDR3 length equals 15 residues. The germline gives CDR1 SGHDN, CDR2 FVKESK. The TCR comes from a human donor in good health. The chain has TRBV14 and TRBJ2-3, with 8 bases that match TRBD1. Sequencing was performed on PBMCs. CDR3 sequence reads: CASSLTGGRIDTQYF. For the CDR3, the DNA is TGTGCCAGCAGCCTCACAGGGGGACGGATAGATACGCAGTATTTT.